This T cell receptor (beta chain) was captured by sequencing in a study of CD8 T cells in Susac syndrome (dated by TCRdb to the late 2010s). With regard to the full study: The study used repertoire sequencing to test whether antigen drove CD8+ T cell activation and differentiation in Susac syndrome. The clonality of the CD8+ T cell repertoire was compared across around twelve healthy donors, some 14 Susac syndrome patients and around 16 multiple sclerosis patients.

RNA was extracted using the RNeasy kit, and roughly 0.5 to 1 ug of the RNA was reverse transcribed with random hexamers. TCR beta CDR3 regions were amplified with the immunoSEQ multiplex PCR assay covering 54 Vbeta and 13 Jbeta segments. To correct PCR amplification bias, a synthetic template baseline was used for both primer optimization and computational correction. The published analysis was carried out like this. Reads were annotated to V, D and J genes according to IMGT and were analyzed with immunoSEQ Analyzer, with only productive sequences retained. Clonality was computed as one minus Shannon entropy normalized by log2 of the number of productive unique sequences. For each patient and control, public and private clones were evaluated within the 100 most prevalent clones. Clones were defined as Susac-specific if absent from the healthy and MS cohorts, from 900 to 1,300 published viral clones and from other ImmuneACCESS disease sequences. TCRdb redid the processing of the public reads, applying fastp at Q25 and MiXCR, and retained in-frame beta chains. Here each entry gathers all rows of one CDR3 protein and keeps the most common genes and DNA. These V and J calls rely on TCRdb rather than the paper's analysis. The sample table lists 150,000 to 160,000 distinct CDR3 sequences, just under 95% of them with a count of one. The leading ten clones occupy more than 0.2% of the sample.

High-throughput TCR beta sequencing profiled peripheral blood CD8+ and CD4+ T cells from healthy donors, Susac syndrome patients and multiple sclerosis patients. The multiple sclerosis controls were treatment-naive patients whose relapsing-remitting disease, either stable or active, fulfilled the revised McDonald criteria. Bulk CD8+ and CD4+ T cells were purified by magnetic negative isolation, whereas CD8+ TEMRA cells were enriched by FACS. Blood was collected in EDTA tubes and processed within 24 hours, with PBMCs isolated through density gradient centrifugation. PBMCs intended for TCR sequencing were cryopreserved in liquid nitrogen and thawed later in a water bath at 37 degrees C. The sorted or isolated CD4+, CD8+ and CD8+ TEMRA cells reached a purity of at least 90%. Details on this clonotype: Its specific antigen is unknown. Per-nucleotide qualities are absent, and no much larger clonotype sits a single base away.

The germline ends are 8 bases apart after V is trimmed by 2 bases and J by 3 bases. Including the terminal cysteine and phenylalanine, the CDR3 comprises 14 residues. Of all the DNA, just the CDR3 is kept, 42 bases in frame from base 1. The germline V gene gives CDR1 as ENHRY and CDR2 as SYGVKD. Broad study findings and their caveats: The study acknowledged that relatively few individuals were included in the TCR sequencing and HLA analysis.

This TCR derives from a human donor with multiple sclerosis. Here the chain combines TRBV10-3 and TRBJ2-1; matching of 5 bases hints at TRBD2 as the D gene. The sample consisted of CD8+ T cells from PBMCs. The bases read TGTGCCATCAGTGAGGTGGCGGGCTACAATGAGCAGTTCTTC. Translated, this gives CAISEVAGYNEQFF.